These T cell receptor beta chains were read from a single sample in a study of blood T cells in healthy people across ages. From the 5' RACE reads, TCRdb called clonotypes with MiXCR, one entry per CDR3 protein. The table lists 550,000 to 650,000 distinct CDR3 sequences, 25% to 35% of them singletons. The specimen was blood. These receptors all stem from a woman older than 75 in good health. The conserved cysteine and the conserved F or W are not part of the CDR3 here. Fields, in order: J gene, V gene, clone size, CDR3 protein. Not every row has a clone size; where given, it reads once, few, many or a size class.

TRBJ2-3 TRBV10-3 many AISEAATDTQY
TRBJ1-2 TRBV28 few ASFAGGYT
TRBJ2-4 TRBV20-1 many SLPGVSKNIQY
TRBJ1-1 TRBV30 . AWELAEAF
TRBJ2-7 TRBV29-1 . SVEETGTPYEQY
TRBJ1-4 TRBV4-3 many ASSQDLGGGITNEKLF
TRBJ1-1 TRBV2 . ARSRQNTEAF
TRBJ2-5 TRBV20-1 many SARDSALGTGQETQY
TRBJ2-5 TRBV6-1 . ASSANRVRGYCQETLY
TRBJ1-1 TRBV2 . ASSFKQMNTEAF
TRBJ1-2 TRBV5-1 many ASSSQGINGYT
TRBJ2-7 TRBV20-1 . SAAAGTSSSYEQY
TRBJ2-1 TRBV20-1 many SARGEGNEQF
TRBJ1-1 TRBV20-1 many SASPLGQPNTEAF
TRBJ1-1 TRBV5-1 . ASSLMTGGVNTEAF
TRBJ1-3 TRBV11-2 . ASSLSYGGNTIY
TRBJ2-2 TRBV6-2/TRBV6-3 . ASRPLKRGELF
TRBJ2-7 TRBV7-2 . VSSLAGLESYEQY
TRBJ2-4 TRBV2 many ASSGRGQGAVRY
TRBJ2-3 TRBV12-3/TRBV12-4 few ASSWGAGTDTQY
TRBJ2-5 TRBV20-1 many SASPTGVETQY
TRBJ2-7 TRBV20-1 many SARDYGQNEQY
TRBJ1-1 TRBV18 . ACSLDRMNTEAF
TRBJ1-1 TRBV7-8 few ASSPVSNTEAF